This entry describes one T cell receptor beta chain. The data were obtained in a study of control samples from healthy donors and cancer patients. Clones were read by immunoSEQ multiplex PCR, and TCRdb kept only the in-frame ones, dropping some. The data show more than 150,000 clones, with 93% seen just once and around 2.4% held by the top ten. V dropped 0 bases and J dropped 3 bases, with 12 bases sitting between them. In germline, CDR1 is MNHEY, CDR2 SVGAGI. This CDR3 spans 15 amino acids. This TCR derives from a man aged 45-60 years in good health. The V and J genes are TRBV6-5 and TRBJ2-7, with D maybe TRBD1 (6 bases). The source material was blood. The CDR3 DNA reads TGTGCCAGCAGTTACTCATGGGGGCCCAGCTACGAGCAGTACTTC. Its translation: CASSYSWGPSYEQYF.